The clone carrying this T cell receptor beta chain was detected ten times or more. As for time point: newly diagnosed GD, antithyroid drugs for less than 3 months. The TCR library was made from RNA that had been extracted from PBMCs in TRIzol. The data derive from a study of regulatory T cells in long-lasting Graves disease. In building TCR beta libraries, iRepertoire HTBI primers were used together with Arm-PCR of CDR3 regions. TCRdb recomputed calls from the multiplex PCR reads with MiXCR, one row per CDR3 protein. The sample consists of fewer than 450,000 distinct CDR3 sequences, 14% to 15% of them appearing once. This same sample was also part of a study on T cells in Graves' hyperthyroidism and ophthalmopathy.

Sequencing was performed on peripheral blood mononuclear cells (PBMCs), taken at new diagnosis, from a patient treated with antithyroid drugs. This TCR was sampled from a woman in her 40s with Graves disease.

CDR3 sequence (DNA): TGTGCCACCAGTGACCCCGGACAGGGGAGCTCCTACAATGAGCAGTTCTTC. Protein sequence: CATSDPGQGSSYNEQFF. V gene TRBV24-1 combines with J gene TRBJ2-1; 9 bases fit TRBD1. The CDR3 is 17 residues long. Per the germline V gene, CDR1 is KGHDR and CDR2 is SFDVKD. The V and J ends lost 4 bases and 0 bases, in that order; junction bases with no gene match: 6.